Presented here are 5 T cell receptor beta chains from one specimen sequenced in a study of regulatory T cells in long-lasting Graves disease. The time point: newly diagnosed GD, antithyroid drugs for less than 3 months. There was RNA extracted from PBMCs, and the TCR library was made from it. Sequencing libraries for TCR beta were prepared with iRepertoire HTBI primers and Arm-PCR of CDR3 regions. One entry per CDR3 protein results from TCRdb running MiXCR on the multiplex PCR reads. The sample carries a few hundred thousand distinct CDR3 sequences, 10% to 15% recorded once. These data were also filed under a second study, of T cells in Graves' hyperthyroidism and ophthalmopathy.

The specimen was peripheral blood mononuclear cells (PBMCs), collected at new diagnosis, from a patient treated with antithyroid drugs. These receptors all stem from a young woman with Graves disease.

This clonotype was seen more than once but under ten times. The chain uses TRBV7-3 and TRBJ1-1; the match to TRBD1 covers 10 bases. This CDR3 spans 13 amino acids. The V gene's germline CDR1 is SGHTA and CDR2 FQGTGA. With 4 bases clipped from V and 6 bases from J, the junction kept 2 bases outside the gene matches. The CDR3 loop reads CASSSDRGAEAFF. The CDR3 DNA is TGTGCCAGCAGCTCGGACAGGGGGGCTGAAGCTTTCTTT. The entire variable domain, with the rest obtained from reference TRBV7-3 and TRBJ1-1, is as follows: GAGVSQTPSNKVTEKGKYVELRCDPISGHTALYWYRQSLGQGPEFLIYFQGTGAADDSGLPNDRFFAVRPEGSVSTLKIQRTERGDSAVYLCASSSDRGAEAFFGQGTRLTVV.

This clonotype was counted at least ten times. The rearrangement joins TRBV28 to TRBJ1-4; tentative D call: TRBD1 (5 bases). There are 16 residues in the CDR3. Germline CDR1 is MDHEN and CDR2 is SYDVKM. Trimming cost V 3 bases and J 8 bases, with 19 bases left between them. CDR3 coding DNA: TGTGCCAGCAGTTTCTCACACGGGGGTTCACTCGAAAAACTGTTTTTT. Amino acid sequence: CASSFSHGGSLEKLFF.

In its sample, this clonotype was seen a few times. V usage is TRBV15 and J usage is TRBJ1-1; the match to TRBD1 covers 9 bases. The length of the CDR3 is 15 residues. V shed 5 bases, J shed 4 bases, and the junction held 8 bases outside the gene matches. Germline CDR1 reads LNHNV; CDR2 reads YYDKDF (reference sequence). The CDR3 DNA reads TGTGCCACCAGCCCCCGACAGGGGGGGAGCACTGAAGCTTTCTTT. Residues: CATSPRQGGSTEAFF. Full variable domain (outside the CDR3, taken from reference TRBV15 and TRBJ1-1): DAMVIQNPRYQVTQFGKPVTLSCSQTLNHNVMYWYQQKSSQAPKLLFHYYDKDFNNEADTPDNFQSRRPNTSFCFLDIRSPGLGDTAMYLCATSPRQGGSTEAFFGQGTRLTVV.

This clonotype came up many times. The chain recombines TRBV6-2 or TRBV6-3 with TRBJ1-1; TRBD1 agrees at 7 bases. V shed 5 bases, J shed 5 bases, and the junction held 11 bases outside the gene matches. Germline V gene sequence: CDR1 MNHEY, CDR2 SVGEGT. This CDR3 contains 15 residues. CDR3 amino acids: CASSQPHRGWTEAFF. Written as DNA, the CDR3 is TGTGCCAGCAGTCAACCCCACAGGGGTTGGACTGAAGCTTTCTTT.

This clonotype was observed at least ten times. The chain employs TRBV13 and TRBJ2-5; possibly TRBD1 or TRBD2 for D (5 bases each). V was cut by 11 bases and J by 1 base, with 17 bases left in between. The germline gives CDR1 PRHDT, CDR2 FYEKMQ (reference sequence). The CDR3 spans 14 residues. Here the CDR3 DNA reads TGTGCCGTCTCCTTGGGGACGAGCCAAGAGACCCAGTACTTC. Translation gives CAVSLGTSQETQYF.